This paragraph covers one TCR beta chain sequence. Its antigen is unidentified. One junction end disagrees with the germline gene, perhaps due to a read error. This entry belongs to a study of T cell responses to AZD1222 COVID-19 vaccine. General study findings and limits: Nearly half of spike-specific TCRs reportedly target unmutated variant regions. Receipt of two AZD1222 doses was followed by a rise in Spike-specific TCR breadth and depth. After the peak T cell response, and only then, were repertoires sampled. The donors showed a predominance of white British ancestry and of females, with possible underestimation of clonal diversity.

Assay: immunoSEQ multiplex PCR; the TCRdb copy retains only in-frame clones and omits some. This table has fewer than 130,000 clones, about four fifths appearing once. Germline CDR1 GTSNPN, CDR2 SVGIG (reference sequence). The CDR3 covers 11 residues. The TCR comes from an adult in good health. The sample in question was peripheral blood, obtained on day 0 of AZD1222 vaccination. This chain links TRBV30 with TRBJ2-7; tentatively, D is TRBD1 (5 bases). CDR3 DNA sequence: TGTGCGTGGACACATTCCTACGAGCAGTACTTC. Encoded protein: CAWTHSYEQYF.